Listed here is a single TCR beta chain. Germline V gene data show CDR1 as SGHTA and CDR2 as FQGTGA. Deletions cut 5 bases from V and 9 bases from J, with 11 bases between. The CDR3 sequence is 13 residues long. The entry originates in a study of T-cell memory formation after mild COVID-19. MiXCR, applied by TCRdb to the 5' RACE reads, yields one record per CDR3 protein. The sample contains 300,000 to 400,000 distinct CDR3 sequences, 25% to 30% of which appear only once. The sequenced sample was PBMCs or a T cell subset sorted from them (not recorded which). The source of this sequence is an adult woman who had mild COVID-19 (a few samples of this study predate the infection). Cell type and time point are not known. The V gene is TRBV7-3, the J gene TRBJ1-6, with D maybe TRBD1 (6 bases). This CDR3 is CASSPDRSSPLHF. CDR3 DNA: TGTGCCAGCAGCCCCGACAGGTCTTCACCCCTCCACTTT.